This TCR beta chain was recorded in a study of regulatory T cells in long-lasting Graves disease. This clonotype was counted many times. This CDR3 spans 17 amino acids. Germline V gives CDR1 KGHSH, CDR2 LQKENI. V lost 1 base, J lost 0 bases, and 7 bases stayed unmatched. The sample's time point: newly diagnosed GD, antithyroid drugs for less than 3 months. RNA from PBMCs was the source of the TCR library. TCR beta libraries were built with iRepertoire HTBI primers and Arm-PCR of CDR3 regions. TCRdb re-analysed the multiplex PCR reads in MiXCR, keeping a single row per CDR3 protein. The sample has about 470,000 distinct CDR3 sequences, about 16% seen once. The data also belong to a second study, concerning T cells in Graves' hyperthyroidism and ophthalmopathy.

This TCR came from a woman aged 25 to 45 with Graves disease. This chain links TRBV18 with TRBJ1-1; 8 positions agree with TRBD1. Here the sequenced sample was peripheral blood mononuclear cells (PBMCs), taken at new diagnosis, from a patient treated with antithyroid drugs. Here the CDR3 reads CASSPLSQGDLNTEAFF. Here the CDR3 DNA reads TGTGCCAGCTCACCACTCTCACAGGGGGATCTGAACACTGAAGCTTTCTTT.